Reported below is one T cell receptor beta chain. The sample originates from a study of identical twins. V lost 4 bases and J lost 12, with 20 bases in between. The CDR3 is 14 amino acids. Germline V gene sequence: CDR1 MNHEY, CDR2 SVGEGT. Through template switching, a universal primer site was introduced, and the cDNA contained unique molecular identifiers. TCRdb called the 5' RACE reads again in MiXCR, with one record for every CDR3 protein. Here the sample spans approximately 190,000 distinct CDR3 sequences, approximately 15% being singletons. Healthy Caucasians alone served as donors. The same data also went into a second study, on T cells expressing NK-cell markers. From that report: It was from sorted CD3+CD56+NKG2C+, CD3+CD56+NKG2C- and CD3+CD56-NKG2C+ T cells that TCR beta repertoires came. Leadership of the CD3+CD56-NKG2C+ fraction also belonged to these clonotypes in four donors.

This clonotype was obtained from a young woman in good health. The chain carries TRBV6-2 or TRBV6-3 and TRBJ2-3; D possibly uses TRBD1 or TRBD2 (5 bases each). Sequencing input: CD8+ T cells sorted from blood. The CDR3 spells CASSFKGRKGSQYF. The CDR3 coding sequence is TGTGCCAGCAGTTTTAAGGGACGGAAAGGTTCCCAGTATTTT.